Described below is a single T cell receptor (beta chain) sequence and its context. What it binds is not known. This entry belongs to a study of response to subunit inactivated influenza vaccine. Findings and caveats of the study: Authors suggested each seasonal flu vaccination may recruit only limited numbers of new T cells.

TCRdb re-called the RT-PCR reads through MiXCR, storing one row per CDR3 protein. The sample has about 240,000 distinct CDR3 sequences; 12% are singletons. The J segment lost 4 bases and the V segment lost 4 bases, leaving 10 bases of the junction unmatched. CDR1 and CDR2 (germline): SGHRS, YFSETQ. This CDR3 is 17 amino acids long. The clonotype was recovered from a man aged 45 to 65 who received an inactivated influenza vaccine. The chain joins TRBV5-1 to TRBJ2-6; TRBD2 matches at 8 bases. The sequencing here drew on non-naive T cells sorted from PBMCs, taken 14 to 15 days before vaccination. This CDR3 is CASSPLPGGLGANVLTF. In DNA form, the CDR3 reads TGCGCCAGCAGCCCTCTGCCGGGAGGGCTGGGGGCCAACGTCCTGACTTTC.